A single sample gave rise to the 28 T cell receptor beta chains below, sequenced in a study of identical twins. MiXCR, run by TCRdb on the 5' RACE reads, gives a single entry per CDR3 protein. Of 750,000 to 950,000 distinct CDR3 sequences listed, 12% are singletons. This sample also appeared in a second study, on yellow fever vaccine responses in identical twins.

The sequenced material came from PBMCs. The receptors stem from a woman in her late teens or twenties in good health.

This clonotype has a handful of counts. The chain employs TRBV12-3 or TRBV12-4 and TRBJ2-5; D unresolved. This CDR3 is built from 12 residues. V dropped 7 bases and J dropped 2 bases, with 8 bases sitting between them. For the CDR3, the DNA is TGTGCCAGCAAAGGAAATCAAGAGACCCAGTACTTC. It translates to CASKGNQETQYF.

This clonotype showed up many times. The rearrangement joins TRBV28 to TRBJ2-7; 9 positions agree with TRBD1. The CDR3 sequence is 13 residues long. CDR1 and CDR2 (germline): MDHEN, SYDVKM. The V and J ends lost 6 bases and 4 bases, in that order; junction bases with no gene match: 4. The chain's CDR3 is CASRPGTGYEQYF. The DNA for the CDR3 is TGTGCCAGCAGACCCGGGACAGGGTACGAGCAGTACTTC.

This sequence joins TRBV27 and TRBJ2-1; 16 nucleotides align to TRBD2. This CDR3 comprises 18 residues. Germline V gene sequence: CDR1 MNHEY, CDR2 SMNVEV (reference sequence). V gave up 6 bases and J gave up 2 bases; unmatched junction bases: 7. This CDR3 reads CASRRLGLAGGTYNEQFF. The CDR3 DNA is TGTGCCAGCAGAAGACTGGGACTAGCGGGGGGGACCTACAATGAGCAGTTCTTC.

The CDR3 DNA follows: TGTGCCAGCACCCCCCTAGCGGGAGGGAGGTCGGGTGAGCAGTTCTTC. It specifies CASTPLAGGRSGEQFF. The genes are TRBV2 and TRBJ2-1; 12 bases match TRBD2. Looked up from germline, CDR1 is SNHLY and CDR2 is FYNNEI. V lost 7 bases, J lost 9 bases, and 13 bases stayed unmatched. The CDR3 contains 16 residues.

The chain employs TRBV18 and TRBJ2-7; D may be TRBD2 (5 bases). Germline V gives CDR1 KGHSH, CDR2 LQKENI. With 5 bases removed from V and 0 bases from J, the gap between germline ends came to 17 bases. This CDR3 is built from 16 residues. CDR3 protein: CASSGGGGRRSYEQYF. The CDR3 DNA reads as TGTGCCAGCTCAGGAGGAGGAGGTCGGCGCTCCTACGAGCAGTACTTC.

This clonotype was seen only a few times. The DNA of the CDR3 is TGTGCCAGCACCCTAGGTTCAGGAAGTAGGACTGAAGCTTTCTTT. Translating it yields CASTLGSGSRTEAFF. This chain uses TRBV28 with TRBJ1-1; D gene uncertain. There are 15 residues in the CDR3. CDR1 and CDR2 from the germline V gene are MDHEN and SYDVKM. V shed 7 bases and J shed 5 bases, with 20 bases lying between them. The full variable domain, in which reference TRBV28 and TRBJ1-1 provide the parts outside the CDR3, is DVKVTQSSRYLVKRTGEKVFLECVQDMDHENMFWYRQDPGLGLRLIYFSYDVKMKEKGDIPEGYSVSREKKERFSLILESASTNQTSMYLCASTLGSGSRTEAFFGQGTRLTVV.

The chain recombines TRBV12-3 or TRBV12-4 with TRBJ2-1; the D gene is possibly TRBD2 (6 bases). Trimming took 5 bases from V and 0 from J, leaving 14 bases between them. The CDR3 length is 16 residues. CDR3 DNA sequence: TGTGCCAGCAGTCAAGGAGGGGCCGGCTCCTACAATGAGCAGTTCTTC. It translates to CASSQGGAGSYNEQFF.

The DNA of the CDR3 is TGTGCCAGCAGTTTATCGGGAACCGGGACAAAGCAGTTCTTC. This gives the protein CASSLSGTGTKQFF. The chain combines TRBV28 with TRBJ2-1, with D possibly TRBD1 on 6 matching bases. Trimming stripped 1 base from V and 11 bases from J, with 15 bases between. There are 14 residues in the CDR3. CDR1 is MDHEN, CDR2 SYDVKM, per germline.

This clonotype was observed at least ten times. The rearrangement links TRBV20-1 to TRBJ2-7; D perhaps matches TRBD2 (5 bases). CDR1 is DFQATT, CDR2 SNEGSKA, per germline (reference sequence). V was trimmed by 4 bases and J by 0 bases, leaving 13 bases between them. This CDR3 is 14 amino acids long. DNA of the CDR3: TGCAGTGCTACACAGACTACGAGCTCCTACGAGCAGTACTTC. Its protein product is CSATQTTSSYEQYF.

This clonotype was observed once. The chain couples TRBV5-1 to TRBJ2-2; a weak D match, TRBD1 (6 bases). Germline loops: CDR1 SGHRS, CDR2 YFSETQ. The V gene lost 2 bases and the J gene lost 3 bases, with 11 bases spanning the gap. CDR3 length equals 15 residues. The CDR3 bases are TGCGCCAGCAGCTTACAGGGACCCCACACCGGGGAGCTGTTTTTT. Its translation is CASSLQGPHTGELFF.

This clonotype turned up a few times. V usage is TRBV29-1 and J usage is TRBJ1-1; D remains ambiguous. V lost 4 bases and J lost 1, with 10 bases in between. CDR3 length: 13 residues. The germline V gene encodes CDR1 SQVTM and CDR2 ANQGSEA. The CDR3 nucleotides are TGCAGCGTTGTAGGACGGGCGAACACTGAAGCTTTCTTT. Protein: CSVVGRANTEAFF.

The V and J genes are TRBV3-1 and TRBJ2-3; 8 positions agree with TRBD2. Trimming cost V 6 bases and J 2 bases; bases outside gene matches: 16. Germline CDR1 LGHDT, CDR2 YNNKEL (reference sequence). This CDR3 has 18 residues. The CDR3 region has the DNA TGTGCCAGCAGTTATGGCCCTCGGGGCGGGGGGATCACAGATACGCAGTATTTT. Residues: CASSYGPRGGGITDTQYF.

This rearrangement joins TRBV20-1 to TRBJ2-5, with D tentatively TRBD1 or TRBD2 (5 bases each). Trimming removed 5 bases at V and 0 bases at J, with 13 bases between. CDR1 is DFQATT and CDR2 is SNEGSKA in the germline V gene (reference sequence). The CDR3 length is 14 residues. In DNA, the CDR3 is TGCAGTGCTCGAAGAGGGGCAAACCAAGAGACCCAGTACTTC. It yields the protein CSARRGANQETQYF.

The chain carries TRBV12-3 or TRBV12-4 and TRBJ1-2; 7 nucleotides match TRBD1. The CDR3 loop spans 12 amino acids. V was pared by 6 bases and J by 4 bases, with 2 bases of the junction left unmatched. The CDR3 DNA is TGTGCCAGCAGAGGGGGCCTCTATGGCTACACCTTC. Its translation is CASRGGLYGYTF.

This clonotype was seen a few times. The V gene is TRBV25-1, the J gene TRBJ2-5, with D perhaps matching TRBD1 (5 bases). Trimming stripped 3 bases from V and 4 bases from J, with 9 bases between. Germline V lookup: CDR1 MGHDK, CDR2 SYGVNS. The CDR3 length is 13 residues. The CDR3 nucleotides are TGTGCCAGCAGTGAGGGGCAGCTAGAGACCCAGTACTTC. It specifies CASSEGQLETQYF. The entire variable domain, with the rest obtained from reference TRBV25-1 and TRBJ2-5, is as follows: EADIYQTPRYLVIGTGKKITLECSQTMGHDKMYWYQQDPGMELHLIHYSYGVNSTEKGDLSSESTVSRIRTEHFPLTLESARPSHTSQYLCASSEGQLETQYFGPGTRLLVL.

This clonotype was recorded at least ten times. The chain joins TRBV28 to TRBJ2-3; TRBD2 aligns across 10 bases. Losses at the gene ends were 3 bases for V and 0 bases for J; bases not matched to a gene: 9. Germline CDR1 is MDHEN and CDR2 is SYDVKM. This CDR3 has 18 residues. CDR3 sequence (DNA): TGTGCCAGCAGTTTTTCCGGGCTAGCGGGAGATAGCACAGATACGCAGTATTTT. It yields the protein CASSFSGLAGDSTDTQYF.

The genes are TRBV5-1 and TRBJ1-1; D is unclear. Germline CDR1 and CDR2: SGHRS and YFSETQ. This CDR3 has 13 amino acids. Trimming stripped 4 bases from V and 5 bases from J, with 12 bases between. CDR3 amino acids: CASSEGLATEAFF. CDR3 bases: TGCGCCAGCAGCGAAGGGCTGGCGACTGAAGCTTTCTTT.

The CDR3, as DNA: TGCGCCTGTAAACAGGGATCCCTCTCCTACGAGCAGTACTTC. It specifies CACKQGSLSYEQYF. The V gene is TRBV5-1, the J gene TRBJ2-7, with a possible D match to TRBD1 (6 bases). Trimming stripped 10 bases from V and 0 bases from J, with 17 bases between. Germline CDR1 SGHRS, CDR2 YFSETQ. This CDR3 comprises 14 residues.

This clonotype was found many times. This rearrangement joins TRBV9 to TRBJ2-1; D remains unclear. Germline V gene lookup returns CDR1 SGDLS and CDR2 YYNGEE. V lost 0 bases to trimming and J lost 3 bases, with 7 bases between them. This CDR3 comprises 14 residues. The DNA for the CDR3 is TGTGCCAGCAGCGTAGAGGGCAACTACAATGAGCAGTTCTTC. Its protein is CASSVEGNYNEQFF.

This chain joins TRBV6-2 or TRBV6-3 and TRBJ2-7, with D possibly being TRBD2 (5 bases). The CDR3 extends over 16 amino acids. Germline V gene data show CDR1 as MNHEY and CDR2 as SVGEGT. Trimming shortened V by 5 bases and J by 2 bases, and 19 bases separated the two germline ends. CDR3 amino acids: CASSSSLASQAYEQYF. Here the CDR3 DNA reads TGTGCCAGCAGTAGTAGTCTAGCTTCCCAAGCCTACGAGCAGTACTTC.

The J gene is TRBJ2-1, the V gene TRBV12-3 or TRBV12-4, with D perhaps TRBD1 or TRBD2 (6 bases each). CDR3 length: 15 amino acids. The germline V and J ends were trimmed by 5 bases and 10 bases, with 21 bases remaining between them. The CDR3 coding sequence is TGTGCCAGCAGTCCCGGTGGGGGGCGACGACTCGAGCAGTTCTTC. Residues: CASSPGGGRRLEQFF.

This clonotype showed up just a few times. This sequence joins TRBV6-1 and TRBJ2-5; 14 bases line up with TRBD2. Germline CDR1 MNHNS, CDR2 SASEGT. V lost 0 bases, J lost 7 bases, and 7 bases stayed unmatched. The CDR3 is 17 amino acids. CDR3 DNA sequence: TGTGCCAGCAGTGAAGCGGAGACTAGCGGGAGGGGAGGGACCCAGTACTTC. Amino acid sequence: CASSEAETSGRGGTQYF.

The chain combines TRBV28 with TRBJ1-2, with D unclear. From germline, CDR1 is MDHEN and CDR2 SYDVKM. V was cut by 5 bases and J by 6 bases, with 13 bases left in between. This CDR3 spans 13 amino acids. CDR3 DNA sequence: TGTGCCAGCAGTCCCTCCGGAGCTCATGGCTACACCTTC. Residues: CASSPSGAHGYTF.

This clonotype was detected ten times or more. The chain uses TRBV7-3 and TRBJ2-3; no clear D. Trimming pared 2 bases from V and 6 bases from J, leaving 9 bases between. The germline V gene encodes CDR1 SGHTA and CDR2 FQGTGA. The CDR3 totals 13 residues. The CDR3 coding sequence is TGTGCCAGCAGCTTATCCGGGTTGGATACGCAGTATTTT. Its protein is CASSLSGLDTQYF.

This clonotype appeared many times. The V gene is TRBV7-8, the J gene TRBJ2-7; tentatively, D is TRBD2 (5 bases). The CDR3 totals 15 residues. Trimming took off 2 bases at V and 4 bases at J, with 15 bases between the two ends. The germline V gene has CDR1 SGHVS and CDR2 FQNEAQ. CDR3 DNA: TGTGCCAGCAGCTTAAGATCTAATGGCGGGTACGAGCAGTACGTC. Protein sequence: CASSLRSNGGYEQYV.

This clonotype was seen repeatedly, ten times or more. V usage is TRBV9 and J usage is TRBJ1-2; D possibly corresponds to TRBD1 (5 bases). From germline, CDR1 is SGDLS and CDR2 YYNGEE. V was pared by 4 bases and J by 2 bases, with 12 bases between. CDR3 size: 14 residues. This chain's CDR3 is CASSPRRGNYGYTF. In nucleotides, the CDR3 is TGTGCCAGCAGCCCCCGACGGGGGAACTATGGCTACACCTTC.

There are a few counts of this clonotype. CDR3 residues: CASSLDRGAPLHF. The CDR3 DNA is TGCGCCAGCAGCCTGGATAGGGGGGCACCCCTCCACTTT. The genes are TRBV4-1 and TRBJ1-6; the D gene is possibly TRBD1 (6 bases). Trimming took 4 bases from V and 11 from J, leaving 12 bases between them. The CDR3 runs 13 residues. Per germline, CDR1 MGHRA and CDR2 YSYEKL.

This clonotype was observed a handful of times. The V gene is TRBV6-1, the J gene TRBJ1-1; 8 bases line up with TRBD1. Unmatched junction bases numbered 6, after V lost 9 bases and J lost 6 bases. The CDR3 spans 12 residues. In germline, CDR1 is MNHNS, CDR2 SASEGT. The CDR3 DNA is TGTGCCAGTGGACAGGGCGAGGCTGAAGCTTTCTTT. Encoded protein: CASGQGEAEAFF.